The 14 T cell receptor beta chains reported below all come from one sample, sequenced in a study of T cell clonality in common variable immunodeficiency (dated by TCRdb to about 2015). The method behind the library was the immunoSEQ multiplex PCR assay. The table was pulled from immuneACCESS by TCRdb, which kept in-frame rearrangements only. Such tables lose some clones; where checked, under half of the loss comes from unresolved V genes, and the rest has no known cause. This sample contains 50,000 to 65,000 clones, none of which is a singleton. In total, the top ten clones hold 1.7% of the sample. Sequenced sample: peripheral blood mononuclear cells. These receptors were collected from a person aged 18 to 70 in good health.

Many counts were recorded for this clone. From the germline J gene comes the end of the CDR3, since the read stops 3 residues before it. This chain links TRBV28 with TRBJ1-6; D gene unclear. CDR3 size: 13 residues. V was cut by 3 bases and J by 3 bases, with 3 bases left in between. The germline CDR1 and CDR2 sequences are MDHEN and SYDVKM. CDR3 DNA (partial): TGTGCCAGCAGTTTTATCTATAATTCACCC. This gives the protein CASSFIYNSP. The whole CDR3 protein reads CASSFIYNSPLHF.

This clone showed up many times. The read is 3 residues too short to cover the CDR3 end, so that end is filled in from the germline J gene. The chain joins TRBV19 to TRBJ1-3; no reliable D call. CDR1 LNHDA and CDR2 SQIVND come from the germline V gene (reference sequence). Trimming shortened V by 5 bases and J by 6 bases, and 20 bases separated the two germline ends. The CDR3 spans 16 residues. CDR3 region: CASSPPGPSSENTIYF. Incomplete CDR3 DNA: TGTGCCAGTAGTCCCCCTGGGCCGTCATCCGAAAACACC.

This clone showed up many times. The missing CDR3 end, 3 residues past where the read stops, is filled in from the germline J gene. V and J are TRBV20-1 and TRBJ2-1; 11 bases map to TRBD1. The germline V gene has CDR1 DFQATT and CDR2 SNEGSKA (reference sequence). J gave up 6 bases and V 0 bases, and 4 bases lay outside the gene matches. This CDR3 has 15 residues. The DNA read from the CDR3 is TGCAGTGCTAGAGATCCCGGGACAGGGGGCAATGAG. Translating gives CSARDPGTGGNE. The whole CDR3 sequence is CSARDPGTGGNEQFF.

This clone was detected many times. The read gets to within 3 residues of the CDR3 end, and the germline J gene fills in the rest. V gene TRBV2 combines with J gene TRBJ1-5; 9 bases line up with TRBD1. Trimming removed 9 bases from V and 6 bases from J; junction bases left unmatched: 9. This CDR3 region has 14 residues. The germline CDR1 and CDR2 sequences are SNHLY and FYNNEI. This CDR3 is CASDWGQGFQPQHF. The CDR3 bases that were read are TGTGCCAGTGATTGGGGACAGGGTTTTCAGCCC.

There are a few counts of this clone. Read coverage stops 3 residues before the CDR3 terminus; the germline J gene supplies the remainder. V gene TRBV7-9 combines with J gene TRBJ1-1, with a weak D call TRBD1 (6 bases). V gave up 1 base and J gave up 7 bases, with 13 bases separating them. CDR3 size: 14 residues. CDR1 and CDR2 (germline): SEHNR, FQNEAQ (reference sequence). Incomplete CDR3 DNA: TGTGCCAGCAGCTTAGTGACAGGCATAGGTGAA. It codes for CASSLVTGIGE. The full CDR3 is CASSLVTGIGEAFF.

This clone was seen repeatedly, ten times or more. The sequenced fragment ends 3 residues before the CDR3 boundary, so the rest is inferred from the germline J gene. The same CDR3 can be traced to other DNA sequences in this sample. The chain has TRBV5-1 and TRBJ1-3; possibly TRBD1 for D (5 bases). V was trimmed by 0 bases and J by 0 bases, leaving 7 bases between them. CDR1 and CDR2 from the germline V gene are SGHRS and YFSETQ. This CDR3 has 15 residues. CDR3 DNA (partial): TGCGCCAGCAGCTTGGCGGGGGGCTCTGGAAACACC. Residues: CASSLAGGSGNT. The full CDR3 reads CASSLAGGSGNTIYF. Complete variable domain (other parts from reference TRBV5-1 and TRBJ1-3): KAGVTQTPRYLIKTRGQQVTLSCSPISGHRSVSWYQQTPGQGLQFLFEYFSETQRNKGNFPGRFSGRQFSNSRSEMNVSTLELGDSALYLCASSLAGGSGNTIYFGEGSWLTVV.

This clone was picked up many times. The read ends 3 residues early relative to the CDR3; the germline J gene fills the gap. The chain joins TRBV10-1 to TRBJ2-7, with a tentative D call TRBD2 (6 bases). This CDR3 contains 14 residues. The germline gives CDR1 WNHNN, CDR2 SYGVQD (reference sequence). V was clipped by 4 bases and J by 2 bases, with 12 bases between them. CDR3 DNA (partial): TGCGCCAGCAGTGGGCCTAGCGATCCCTACGAG. Its translation: CASSGPSDPYE. The entire CDR3 sequence reads CASSGPSDPYEQYF.

This clone was detected ten times or more. The read ends 3 residues shy of where the CDR3 ends; the end is completed using the germline J gene. The sample contains more than one DNA sequence encoding this CDR3. The V gene is TRBV5-1, the J gene TRBJ1-2, with 7 bases identical to TRBD1. The trim removed 4 bases at V and 1 base at J, leaving 10 bases unmatched. Germline V gene data show CDR1 as SGHRS and CDR2 as YFSETQ. This CDR3 is built from 16 residues. The CDR3 sequence is CASSSDPGGSNYGYTF. CDR3 bases read: TGCGCCAGCAGCAGTGATCCAGGGGGGAGTAACTATGGC.

This clone has ten or more counts. The CDR3 extends 3 residues past the end of the read, so its final part is completed from the germline J gene. The chain is built from TRBV2 and TRBJ2-2; 8 nucleotides agree with TRBD2. The germline CDR1 and CDR2 sequences are SNHLY and FYNNEI. The CDR3 is made up of 14 amino acids. The J segment lost 6 bases and the V segment lost 3 bases, leaving 3 bases of the junction unmatched. CDR3 loop: CASSEGLVPGELFF. The part of the CDR3 DNA that was read is TGTGCCAGCAGTGAGGGACTAGTCCCCGGGGAG. Full variable domain (remainder filled in from reference TRBV2 and TRBJ2-2): EPEVTQTPSHQVTQMGQEVILRCVPISNHLYFYWYRQILGQKVEFLVSFYNNEISEKSEIFDDQFSVERPDGSNFTLKIRSTKLEDSAMYFCASSEGLVPGELFFGEGSRLTVL.

This clone was recorded many times. Read sequence stops 3 residues before the CDR3 end, and the germline J gene provides the missing end. The chain carries TRBV19 and TRBJ1-5; D is unresolved. The CDR3 covers 14 residues. V was clipped by 7 bases and J by 3 bases, with 13 bases between them. The germline V gene encodes CDR1 LNHDA and CDR2 SQIVND (reference sequence). The CDR3 loop reads CASNTGGSNQPQHF. CDR3 DNA (partial): TGTGCCAGTAATACCGGCGGATCCAATCAGCCC.

This clone was observed at least ten times. Read data end 3 residues before the CDR3 end; the end is taken from the germline J gene. The chain combines TRBV23-1 with TRBJ1-5, with TRBD1 matching over 8 bases. TRBV23-1 is marked as an open reading frame, function uncertain. The CDR3 runs 16 residues. V dropped 2 bases and J dropped 5; count of bases not matched to a gene: 8. This CDR3 is CASSQPGQEIDQPQHF. The covered CDR3 bases are TGCGCCAGCAGTCAACCGGGACAGGAGATTGATCAGCCC.

Ten or more counts support this clone. The CDR3 is cut off 3 residues early in the read; its end comes from the germline J gene. The V gene is TRBV7-2, the J gene TRBJ2-2, with 7 bases aligning to TRBD2. The ends lost 2 bases at V and 6 bases at J; junction bases unmatched: 6. The V gene's germline CDR1 is SGHTA and CDR2 FQGNSA. This CDR3 comprises 15 residues. CDR3 bases read: TGTGCCAGCAGCTTACCGGGGGGTTTCGCCGGGGAG. Translating gives CASSLPGGFAGE. The CDR3 in full is CASSLPGGFAGELFF.

This clone was picked up many times. With the read ending 3 residues before the CDR3 end, the germline J gene is used to fill in that end. The chain employs TRBV7-9 and TRBJ2-7, with D possibly matching TRBD1 (6 bases). CDR1 SEHNR and CDR2 FQNEAQ come from the germline V gene (reference sequence). The CDR3 runs 13 residues. V lost 5 bases, J lost 4 bases, and 12 bases lay in between. The CDR3 region is CASSRTGIYEQYF. Incomplete CDR3 DNA: TGTGCCAGCAGCCGAACAGGGATTTACGAG.

This clone was counted ten times or more. Coverage ceases 3 residues before the CDR3 finishes, and the germline J gene fills in the end. This chain connects TRBV20-1 to TRBJ1-4; D is unclear. The CDR3 covers 13 residues. Trimming cost V 7 bases and J 2 bases, with 11 bases left between them. From germline, CDR1 is DFQATT and CDR2 SNEGSKA (reference sequence). The CDR3 loop reads CSGVVPTNEKLFF. The covered CDR3 bases are TGCAGTGGAGTAGTACCCACTAATGAAAAA.